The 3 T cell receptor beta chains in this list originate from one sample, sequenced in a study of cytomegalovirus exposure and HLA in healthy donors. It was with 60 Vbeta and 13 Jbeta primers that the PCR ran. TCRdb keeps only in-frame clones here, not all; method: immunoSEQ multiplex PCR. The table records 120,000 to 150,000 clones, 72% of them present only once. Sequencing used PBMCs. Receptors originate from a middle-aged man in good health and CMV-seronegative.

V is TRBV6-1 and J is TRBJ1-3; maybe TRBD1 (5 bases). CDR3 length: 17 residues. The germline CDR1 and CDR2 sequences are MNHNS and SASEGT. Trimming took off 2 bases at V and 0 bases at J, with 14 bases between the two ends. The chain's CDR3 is CASSEWGSGDSGNTIYF. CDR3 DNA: TGTGCCAGCAGTGAATGGGGGAGCGGGGACTCTGGAAACACCATATATTTT.

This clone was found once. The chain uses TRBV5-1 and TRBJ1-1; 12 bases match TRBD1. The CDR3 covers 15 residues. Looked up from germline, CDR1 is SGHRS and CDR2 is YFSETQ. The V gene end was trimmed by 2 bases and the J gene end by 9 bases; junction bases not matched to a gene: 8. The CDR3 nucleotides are TGCGCCAGCAGCTTTGTACCGGGACAGGGGGCTAAAGCTTTCTTT. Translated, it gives CASSFVPGQGAKAFF.

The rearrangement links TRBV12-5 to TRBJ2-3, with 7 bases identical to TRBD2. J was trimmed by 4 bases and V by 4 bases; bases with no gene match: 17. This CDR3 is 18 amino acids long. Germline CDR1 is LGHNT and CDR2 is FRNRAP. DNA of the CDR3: TGTGCTAGTGGTTCGACCCTGGTGTGGGAGGGCCCCTCAGATACGCAGTATTTT. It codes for CASGSTLVWEGPSDTQYF.